This T cell receptor (beta chain) was observed in a study of T cell responses to AZD1222 COVID-19 vaccine. Using immunoSEQ multiplex PCR, the repertoire was profiled, and TCRdb retains in-frame clones only, with some absent. This table has 150,000 or so clones, roughly 90% appearing once. This clone was detected once. The CDR3 loop spans 14 amino acids. CDR1 is SQVTM and CDR2 is ANQGSEA in the germline V gene. Trimming pared 4 bases from V and 4 bases from J, leaving 14 bases between. The chain joins TRBV29-1 to TRBJ1-3; D possibly corresponds to TRBD1 (5 bases). The input for sequencing was peripheral blood, taken on day 0 of AZD1222 vaccination. This clonotype originated in an adult in good health. The CDR3 DNA is TGCAGCGTTGGGCAGGGAGATTCGGGAAACACCATATATTTT. Encoded protein: CSVGQGDSGNTIYF.